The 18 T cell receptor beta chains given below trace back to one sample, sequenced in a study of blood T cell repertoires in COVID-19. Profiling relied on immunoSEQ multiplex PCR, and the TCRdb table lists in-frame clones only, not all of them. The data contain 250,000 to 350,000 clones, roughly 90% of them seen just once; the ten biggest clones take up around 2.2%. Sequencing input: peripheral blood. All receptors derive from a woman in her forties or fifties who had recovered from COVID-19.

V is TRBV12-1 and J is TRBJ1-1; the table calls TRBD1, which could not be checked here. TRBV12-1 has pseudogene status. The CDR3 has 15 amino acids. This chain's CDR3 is CASSGGQAANTEAFF. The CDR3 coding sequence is TGTGCCAGCAGCGGGGGACAGGCAGCGAACACTGAAGCTTTCTTT.

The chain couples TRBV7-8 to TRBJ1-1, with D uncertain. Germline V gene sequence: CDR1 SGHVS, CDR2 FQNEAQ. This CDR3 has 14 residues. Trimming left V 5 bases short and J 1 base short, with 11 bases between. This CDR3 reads CASSQREGNTEAFF. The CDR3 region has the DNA TGTGCCAGCAGCCAGAGAGAGGGGAACACTGAAGCTTTCTTT.

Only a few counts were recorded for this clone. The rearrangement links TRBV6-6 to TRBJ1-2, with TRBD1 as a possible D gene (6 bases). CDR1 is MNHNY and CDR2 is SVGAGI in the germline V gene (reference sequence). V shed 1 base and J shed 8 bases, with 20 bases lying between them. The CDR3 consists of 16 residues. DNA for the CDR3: TGTGCCAGCAGTTACTGGGCAGGGGAGAACTATGGGGGCTACACCTTC. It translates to CASSYWAGENYGGYTF.

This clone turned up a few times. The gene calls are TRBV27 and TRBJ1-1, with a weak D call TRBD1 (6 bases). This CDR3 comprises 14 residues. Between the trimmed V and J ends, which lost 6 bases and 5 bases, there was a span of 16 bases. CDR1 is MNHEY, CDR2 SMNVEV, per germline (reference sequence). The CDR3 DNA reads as TGTGCCAGCAGCATAGACAGGTACACAACTGAAGCTTTCTTT. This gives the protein CASSIDRYTTEAFF.

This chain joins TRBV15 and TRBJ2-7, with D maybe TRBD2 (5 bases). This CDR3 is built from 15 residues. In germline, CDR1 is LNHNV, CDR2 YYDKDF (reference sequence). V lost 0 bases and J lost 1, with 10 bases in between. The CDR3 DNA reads TGTGCCACCAGCAGAGATACTCGGGGATCCTACGAGCAGTACTTC. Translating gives CATSRDTRGSYEQYF.

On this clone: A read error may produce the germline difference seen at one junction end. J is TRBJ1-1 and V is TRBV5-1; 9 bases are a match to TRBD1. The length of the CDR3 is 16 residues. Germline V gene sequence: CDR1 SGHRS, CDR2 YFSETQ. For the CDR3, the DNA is TGCGCCAGCACCTTGGACGGGACAGGGCCCTACACTGAAGCTTTCTTT. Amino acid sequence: CASTLDGTGPYTEAFF.

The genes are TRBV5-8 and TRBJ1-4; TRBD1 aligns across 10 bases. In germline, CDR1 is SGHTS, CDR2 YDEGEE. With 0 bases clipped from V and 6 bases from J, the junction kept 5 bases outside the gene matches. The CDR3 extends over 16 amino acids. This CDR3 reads CASSLGQGARDEKLFF. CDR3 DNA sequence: TGTGCCAGCAGCTTGGGACAGGGGGCGCGGGATGAAAAACTGTTTTTT.

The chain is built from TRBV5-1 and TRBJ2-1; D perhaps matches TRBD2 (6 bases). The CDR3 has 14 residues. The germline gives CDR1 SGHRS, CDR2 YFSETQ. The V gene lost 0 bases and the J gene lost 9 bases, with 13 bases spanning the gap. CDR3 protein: CASSLDPGETEQFF. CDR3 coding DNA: TGCGCCAGCAGCTTGGATCCGGGAGAAACTGAGCAGTTCTTC.

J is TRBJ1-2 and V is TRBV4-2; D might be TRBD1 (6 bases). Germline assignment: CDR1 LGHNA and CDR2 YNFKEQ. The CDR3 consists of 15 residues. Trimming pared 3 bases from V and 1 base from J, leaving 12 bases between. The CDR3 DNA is TGTGCCAGCAGCCAGATCCGACAGGTTAACTATGGCTACACCTTC. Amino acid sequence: CASSQIRQVNYGYTF.

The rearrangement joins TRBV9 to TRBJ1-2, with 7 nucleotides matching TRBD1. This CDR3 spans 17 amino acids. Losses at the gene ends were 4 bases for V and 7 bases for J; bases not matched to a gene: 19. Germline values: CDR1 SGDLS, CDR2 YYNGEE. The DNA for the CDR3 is TGTGCCAGCAGCACGCCATACCAGTACAGGGGAACCCTTGGCTACACCTTC. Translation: CASSTPYQYRGTLGYTF.

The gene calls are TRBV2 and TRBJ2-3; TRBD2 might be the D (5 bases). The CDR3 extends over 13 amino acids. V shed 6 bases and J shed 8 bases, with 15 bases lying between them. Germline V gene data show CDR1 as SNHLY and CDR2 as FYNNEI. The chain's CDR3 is CASRKDLVGTQYF. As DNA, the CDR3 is TGTGCCAGCAGGAAGGACTTAGTCGGTACGCAGTATTTT. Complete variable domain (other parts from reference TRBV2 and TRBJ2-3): EPEVTQTPSHQVTQMGQEVILRCVPISNHLYFYWYRQILGQKVEFLVSFYNNEISEKSEIFDDQFSVERPDGSNFTLKIRSTKLEDSAMYFCASRKDLVGTQYFGPGTRLTVL.

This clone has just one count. The CDR3 loop is CASSSDRGPYGYTF. The CDR3 coding sequence is TGTGCCAGCAGCTCCGACAGGGGGCCCTATGGCTACACCTTC. V usage is TRBV7-2 and J usage is TRBJ1-2; 10 positions match TRBD1. The ends lost 4 bases at V and 4 bases at J; junction bases unmatched: 3. CDR1 and CDR2 from the germline V gene are SGHTA and FQGNSA. The CDR3 spans 14 residues.

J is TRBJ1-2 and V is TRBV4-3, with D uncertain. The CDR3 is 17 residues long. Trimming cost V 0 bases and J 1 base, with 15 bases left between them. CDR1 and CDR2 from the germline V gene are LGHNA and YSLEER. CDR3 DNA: TGCGCCAGCAGCCAAGATTTGCGGGGAGGAGATAACTATGGCTACACCTTC. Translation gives CASSQDLRGGDNYGYTF.

The CDR3 DNA follows: TGCAGCGTCCTTACAGGGGCACGACGCTATGGCTACACCTTC. This codes for CSVLTGARRYGYTF. This chain links TRBV29-1 with TRBJ1-2, with 7 bases matching TRBD1. The CDR3 extends over 14 amino acids. Trimming at V came to 6 bases and at J to 4 bases, leaving 11 bases not matched to a gene. Germline CDR1 SQVTM, CDR2 ANQGSEA.

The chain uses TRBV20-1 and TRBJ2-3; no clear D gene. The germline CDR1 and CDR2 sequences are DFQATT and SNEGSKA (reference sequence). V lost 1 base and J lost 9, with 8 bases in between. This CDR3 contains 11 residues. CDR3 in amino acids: CSARGPPTQYF. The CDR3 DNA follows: TGCAGTGCTAGAGGGCCTCCCACGCAGTATTTT.

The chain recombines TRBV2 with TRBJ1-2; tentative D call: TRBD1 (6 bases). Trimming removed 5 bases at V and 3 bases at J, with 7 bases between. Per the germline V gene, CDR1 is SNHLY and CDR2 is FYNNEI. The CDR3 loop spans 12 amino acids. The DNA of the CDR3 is TGTGCCAGCAGTCGGACAGACTATGGCTACACCTTC. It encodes CASSRTDYGYTF.

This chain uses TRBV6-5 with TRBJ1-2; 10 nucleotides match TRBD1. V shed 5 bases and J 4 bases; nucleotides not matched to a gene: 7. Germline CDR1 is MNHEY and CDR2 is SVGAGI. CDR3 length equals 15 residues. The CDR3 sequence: CASSPWGQGTYGYTF. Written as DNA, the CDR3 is TGTGCCAGCAGTCCCTGGGGACAGGGGACCTATGGCTACACCTTC.

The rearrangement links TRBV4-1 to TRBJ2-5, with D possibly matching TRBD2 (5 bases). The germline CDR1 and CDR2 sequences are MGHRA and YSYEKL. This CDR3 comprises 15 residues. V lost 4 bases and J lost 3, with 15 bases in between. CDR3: CASSPPSGREETQYF. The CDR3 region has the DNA TGCGCCAGCAGCCCACCCTCGGGGAGAGAAGAGACCCAGTACTTC.